One sample yielded the 6 T cell receptor beta chains listed below, sequenced in a study of T cell responses to AZD1222 COVID-19 vaccine. Clones were sequenced by immunoSEQ multiplex PCR, and TCRdb holds only the in-frame ones, with some missing. The sample gives about 150,000 clones, 80% to 95% of which show up once; 2.3% is in the top ten. Sequenced material: peripheral blood, taken on day 0 of AZD1222 vaccination. These receptors were collected from an adult in good health.

The CDR3 coding sequence is TGTGCCAGCAGACAGTCCGGGACGACCACCGGGGAGCTGTTTTTT. It codes for CASRQSGTTTGELFF. The chain carries TRBV6-4 and TRBJ2-2; either TRBD1 or TRBD2 may supply D (5 bases each). The V end lost 6 bases, the J end lost 4 bases, and 15 bases lay between the germline ends. The CDR3 runs to 15 residues. Germline V lookup: CDR1 MRHNA, CDR2 SNTAGT.

In nucleotides, the CDR3 is TGTGCCAGCAGCTTAGTAAGGACGGGACTCTCTGGAAACACCATATATTTT. Its protein is CASSLVRTGLSGNTIYF. The chain has TRBV11-2 and TRBJ1-3, with TRBD1 as a possible D gene (5 bases). The V end lost 1 base, the J end lost 0 bases, and 13 bases lay between the germline ends. Germline loops: CDR1 SGHAT, CDR2 FQNNGV. This CDR3 spans 17 amino acids.

CDR3 in amino acids: CASSWVIAGANVLTF. The CDR3 nucleotides read TGTGCCAGCAGTTGGGTGATAGCTGGGGCCAACGTCCTGACTTTC. The chain combines TRBV6-2 or TRBV6-3 with TRBJ2-6; D is unresolved. V gave up 4 bases and J gave up 2 bases, with 9 bases separating them. This CDR3 has 15 residues. Germline V gene data show CDR1 as MNHEY and CDR2 as SVGEGT.

This chain joins TRBV4-3 and TRBJ2-3; 9 bases are shared with TRBD2. Trimming took 1 base from V and 0 from J; bases not matched to a gene: 8. The CDR3 spans 18 residues. Germline V CDR1 and CDR2: LGHNA, YSLEER. Here the CDR3 reads CASSQGGLSGGSTDTQYF. DNA for the CDR3: TGCGCCAGCAGCCAAGGGGGGCTTAGCGGGGGAAGCACAGATACGCAGTATTTT.

The rearrangement links TRBV30 to TRBJ1-5; D is uncertain. There are 13 residues in the CDR3. Looked up from germline, CDR1 is GTSNPN and CDR2 is SVGIG (reference sequence). V was trimmed by 4 bases and J by 0 bases, leaving 7 bases between them. DNA of the CDR3: TGTGCCTGGAATCGGGATAGCAATCAGCCCCAGCATTTT. Amino acid sequence: CAWNRDSNQPQHF.

This rearrangement joins TRBV5-1 to TRBJ1-2; 8 bases are a match to TRBD1. V gave up 0 bases and J gave up 6 bases; unmatched junction bases: 4. Germline CDR1 reads SGHRS; CDR2 reads YFSETQ. The CDR3 runs 14 residues. The CDR3: CASSLDPRGHGYTF. Here the CDR3 DNA reads TGCGCCAGCAGCTTGGACCCCAGGGGGCATGGCTACACCTTC.